Included here is one TCR beta chain sequence, with context. The entry originates in a study of glioma-infiltrating T cells after dendritic cell vaccination. Produced via immunoSEQ multiplex PCR; TCRdb's table is partial and in-frame only. The sample lists more than 60,000 clones, around four fifths occurring once. The germline V gene encodes CDR1 MNHNS and CDR2 SASEGT. Trimming took off 3 bases at V and 4 bases at J, with 9 bases between the two ends. The CDR3 extends over 13 amino acids. J is TRBJ1-2 and V is TRBV6-1; D might be TRBD1 (5 bases). The sequence was obtained from a human donor with glioblastoma. Sequenced here: blood, sampled before dendritic cell vaccination. CDR3 protein: CASSDGQGYGYTF. The CDR3 nucleotides read TGTGCCAGCAGTGACGGGCAGGGCTATGGCTACACCTTC.